This T cell receptor (beta chain) is drawn from a study of blood T cell repertoires in COVID-19. Study as a whole: The United States, Italy and Spain were the sources of the acute and convalescent COVID-19 samples.

Germline CDR1 is MNHEY and CDR2 is SMNVEV (reference sequence). CDR3 size: 13 residues. V was shortened by 4 bases and J by 12 bases, with 16 bases between the two germline ends. All enrollees were about 18 to 89 years old and from about 24 US areas. In the original processing: Amplifying reference gene primers gave estimates of nucleated cell counts. Some clones are missing from TCRdb's copy, which holds only in-frame ones; the method was immunoSEQ multiplex PCR. Clonal size and the V and J genes are those of that table, whereas D and trimming came from the DNA. The sample lists some 300,000 clones, more than 85% seen once, with more than 0.9% in the top ten.

The sequenced material came from PBMCs or T cells enriched from blood (not recorded which). This sequence was found in a woman aged 25 to 39 who had recovered from COVID-19. The gene calls are TRBV27 and TRBJ2-1; tentative D call: TRBD1 (6 bases). The CDR3 is CASSSRDTTPQFF. The CDR3 DNA reads as TGTGCCAGCAGTTCCCGGGACACCACCCCGCAGTTCTTC.